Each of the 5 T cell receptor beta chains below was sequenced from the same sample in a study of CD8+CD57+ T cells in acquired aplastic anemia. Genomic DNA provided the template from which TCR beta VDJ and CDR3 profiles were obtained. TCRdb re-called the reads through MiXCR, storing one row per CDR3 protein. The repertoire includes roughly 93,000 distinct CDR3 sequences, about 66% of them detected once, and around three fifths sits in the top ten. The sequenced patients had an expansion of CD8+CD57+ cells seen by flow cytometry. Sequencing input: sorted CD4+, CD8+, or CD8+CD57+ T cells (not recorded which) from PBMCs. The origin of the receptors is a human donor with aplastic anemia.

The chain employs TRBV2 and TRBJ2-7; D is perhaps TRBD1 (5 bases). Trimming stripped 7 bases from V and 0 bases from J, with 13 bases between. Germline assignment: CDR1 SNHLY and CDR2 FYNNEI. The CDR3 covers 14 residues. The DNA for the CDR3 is TGTGCCAGCAAGGGGCGAGTGGCCTCCTACGAGCAGTACTTC. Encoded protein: CASKGRVASYEQYF.

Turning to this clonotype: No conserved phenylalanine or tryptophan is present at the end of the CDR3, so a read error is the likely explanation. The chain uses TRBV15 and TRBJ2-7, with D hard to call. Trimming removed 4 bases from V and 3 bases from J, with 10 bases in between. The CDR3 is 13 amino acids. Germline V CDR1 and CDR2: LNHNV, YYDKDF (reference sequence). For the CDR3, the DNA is TGTGCCACCAGCACTCCCGGGTACTACGAGCAGTACTCC. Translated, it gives CATSTPGYYEQYS.

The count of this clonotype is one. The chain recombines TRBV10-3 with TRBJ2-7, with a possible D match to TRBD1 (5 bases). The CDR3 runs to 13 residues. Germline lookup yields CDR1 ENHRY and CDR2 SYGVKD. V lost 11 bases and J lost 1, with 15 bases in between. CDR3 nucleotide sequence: TGTGCCGCCCGAAGCGCAGGGTCCTACGAGCAGTACTTC. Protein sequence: CAARSAGSYEQYF.

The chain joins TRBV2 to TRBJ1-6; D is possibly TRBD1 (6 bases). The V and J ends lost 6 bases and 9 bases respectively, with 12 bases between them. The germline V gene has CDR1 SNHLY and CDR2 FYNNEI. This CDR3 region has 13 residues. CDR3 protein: CASSGQHGSPLHF. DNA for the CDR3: TGTGCCAGCAGCGGACAGCACGGTTCACCCCTCCACTTT.

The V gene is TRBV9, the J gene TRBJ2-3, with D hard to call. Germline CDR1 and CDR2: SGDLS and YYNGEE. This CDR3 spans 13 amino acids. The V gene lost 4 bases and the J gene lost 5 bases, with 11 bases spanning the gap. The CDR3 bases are TGTGCCAGCAGCTCTATAGCCGGAGATACGCAGTATTTT. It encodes CASSSIAGDTQYF.